The 3 T cell receptor beta chains in this list originate from one sample, sequenced in a study of technical replicates of blood from a few donors. The data were produced by immunoSEQ multiplex PCR, yet TCRdb's version contains in-frame clones alone and is incomplete. The table has some 87,000 clones, roughly 97% seen once; the top ten hold 0.15% to 0.2%. Sequenced input: T cells isolated from PBMCs. Receptors were obtained from a human donor in good health.

The chain is built from TRBV4-1 and TRBJ2-7; D gene uncertain. CDR3 length: 16 residues. With 5 bases removed from V and 2 bases from J, the gap between germline ends came to 19 bases. The V gene's germline CDR1 is MGHRA and CDR2 YSYEKL. CDR3 region: CASSSQARPLAYEQYF. CDR3 DNA: TGCGCCAGCAGCTCCCAAGCCCGGCCCCTAGCCTACGAGCAGTACTTC.

This sequence joins TRBV15 and TRBJ1-5; a possible D gene is TRBD1 (5 bases). The CDR3 contains 14 residues. Germline lookup yields CDR1 LNHNV and CDR2 YYDKDF (reference sequence). Trimming cost V 3 bases and J 2 bases, with 8 bases left between them. In nucleotides, the CDR3 is TGTGCCACCAGCAGCAGGGCAGGCAATCAGCCCCAGCATTTT. Its translation: CATSSRAGNQPQHF.

This chain connects TRBV7-9 to TRBJ1-2; D unclear. The CDR3 is 12 amino acids. Trimming cost V 5 bases and J 4 bases, with 8 bases left between them. Germline V gene data show CDR1 as SEHNR and CDR2 as FQNEAQ (reference sequence). In DNA, the CDR3 is TGTGCCAGCAGCGTCGGGTCCTATGGCTACACCTTC. This codes for CASSVGSYGYTF.